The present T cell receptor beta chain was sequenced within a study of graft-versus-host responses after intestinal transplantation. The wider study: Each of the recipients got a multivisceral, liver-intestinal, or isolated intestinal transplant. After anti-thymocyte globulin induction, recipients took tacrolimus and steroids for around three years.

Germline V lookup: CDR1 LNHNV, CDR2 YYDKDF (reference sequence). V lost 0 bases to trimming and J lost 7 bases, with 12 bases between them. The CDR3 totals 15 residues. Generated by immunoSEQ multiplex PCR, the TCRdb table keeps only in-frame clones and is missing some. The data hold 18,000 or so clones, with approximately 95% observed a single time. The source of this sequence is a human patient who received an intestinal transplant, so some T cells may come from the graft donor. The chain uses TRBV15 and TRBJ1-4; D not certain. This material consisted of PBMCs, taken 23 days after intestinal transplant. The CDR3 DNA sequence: TGTGCCACCAGCAGAGATTCGGGGAGGGTTGAAAAACTGTTTTTT. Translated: CATSRDSGRVEKLFF. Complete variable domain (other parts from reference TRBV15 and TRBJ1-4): DAMVIQNPRYQVTQFGKPVTLSCSQTLNHNVMYWYQQKSSQAPKLLFHYYDKDFNNEADTPDNFQSRRPNTSFCFLDIRSPGLGDTAMYLCATSRDSGRVEKLFFGSGTQLSVL.